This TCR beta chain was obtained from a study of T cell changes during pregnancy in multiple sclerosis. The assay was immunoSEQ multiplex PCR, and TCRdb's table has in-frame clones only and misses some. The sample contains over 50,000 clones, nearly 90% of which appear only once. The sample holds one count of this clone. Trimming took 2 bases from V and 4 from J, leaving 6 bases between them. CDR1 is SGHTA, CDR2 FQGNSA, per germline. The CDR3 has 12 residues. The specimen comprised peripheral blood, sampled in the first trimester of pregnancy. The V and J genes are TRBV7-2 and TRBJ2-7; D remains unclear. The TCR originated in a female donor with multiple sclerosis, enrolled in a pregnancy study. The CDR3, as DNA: TGTGCCAGCAGCTTATCGGGTTACGAGCAGTACTTC. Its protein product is CASSLSGYEQYF.